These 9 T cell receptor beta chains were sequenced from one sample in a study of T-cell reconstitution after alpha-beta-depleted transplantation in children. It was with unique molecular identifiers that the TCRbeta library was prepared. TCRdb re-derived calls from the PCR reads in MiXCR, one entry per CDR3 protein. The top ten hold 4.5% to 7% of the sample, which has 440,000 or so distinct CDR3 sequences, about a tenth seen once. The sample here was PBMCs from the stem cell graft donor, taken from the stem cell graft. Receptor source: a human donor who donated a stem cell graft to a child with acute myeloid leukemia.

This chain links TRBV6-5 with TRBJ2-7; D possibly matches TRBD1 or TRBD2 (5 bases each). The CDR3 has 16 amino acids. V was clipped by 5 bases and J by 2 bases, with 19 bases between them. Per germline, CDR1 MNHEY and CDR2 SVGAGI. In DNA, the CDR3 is TGTGCCAGCAGTCCCCTCCCCGGGACCAGGGCCTACGAGCAGTACTTC. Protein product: CASSPLPGTRAYEQYF.

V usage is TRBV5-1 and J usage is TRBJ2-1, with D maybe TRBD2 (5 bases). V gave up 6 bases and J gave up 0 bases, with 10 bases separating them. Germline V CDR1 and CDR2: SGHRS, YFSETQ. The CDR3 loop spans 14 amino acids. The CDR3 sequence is CASTPRGSYNEQFF. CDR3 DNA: TGCGCCAGCACCCCCCGGGGCTCCTACAATGAGCAGTTCTTC.

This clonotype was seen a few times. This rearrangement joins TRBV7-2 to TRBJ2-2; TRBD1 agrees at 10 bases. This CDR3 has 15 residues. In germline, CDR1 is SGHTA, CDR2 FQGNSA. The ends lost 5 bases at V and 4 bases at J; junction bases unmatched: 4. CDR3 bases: TGTGCCAGCAGCGGATGGACAGGGGGCACCGGGGAGCTGTTTTTT. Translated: CASSGWTGGTGELFF.

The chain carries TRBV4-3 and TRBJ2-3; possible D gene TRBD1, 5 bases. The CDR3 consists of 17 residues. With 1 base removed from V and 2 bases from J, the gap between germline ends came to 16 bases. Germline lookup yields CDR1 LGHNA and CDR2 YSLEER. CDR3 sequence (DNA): TGCGCCAGCAGCCAAGGAAAGGGGAAACTGATCACAGATACGCAGTATTTT. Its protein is CASSQGKGKLITDTQYF.

CDR3 sequence reads: CASSQAPGVLGEQYF. The CDR3 bases are TGCGCCAGCAGCCAAGCCCCAGGGGTTTTGGGCGAGCAGTACTTC. J is TRBJ2-7 and V is TRBV4-1, with D possibly being TRBD1 (6 bases). Trimming cost V 1 base and J 6 bases, with 16 bases left between them. Germline V CDR1 and CDR2: MGHRA, YSYEKL. The CDR3 length is 15 residues.

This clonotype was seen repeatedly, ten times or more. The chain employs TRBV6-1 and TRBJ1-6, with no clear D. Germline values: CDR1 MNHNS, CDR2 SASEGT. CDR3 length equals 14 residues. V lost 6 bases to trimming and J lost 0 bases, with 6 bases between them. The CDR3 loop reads CASRQSSYNSPLHF. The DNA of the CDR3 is TGTGCCAGCAGACAGTCCTCCTATAATTCACCCCTCCACTTT.

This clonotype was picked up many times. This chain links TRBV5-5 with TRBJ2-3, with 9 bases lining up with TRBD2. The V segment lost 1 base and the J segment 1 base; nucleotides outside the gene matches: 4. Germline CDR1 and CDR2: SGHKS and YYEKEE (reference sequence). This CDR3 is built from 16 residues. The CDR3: CASSLNLAGGTDTQYF. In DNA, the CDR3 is TGTGCCAGCAGCTTGAACTTAGCGGGGGGCACAGATACGCAGTATTTT.

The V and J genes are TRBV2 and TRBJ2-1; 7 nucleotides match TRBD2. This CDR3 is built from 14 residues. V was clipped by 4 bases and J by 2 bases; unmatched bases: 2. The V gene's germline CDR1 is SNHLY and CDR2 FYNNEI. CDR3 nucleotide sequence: TGTGCCAGCAGTGTTCTAGCGGCCTACAATGAGCAGTTCTTC. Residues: CASSVLAAYNEQFF.

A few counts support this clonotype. This chain's CDR3 is CASSLDITDTQYF. The CDR3 DNA sequence: TGTGCCAGCAGCTTGGACATCACAGATACGCAGTATTTT. The J gene is TRBJ2-3, the V gene TRBV5-6; D remains ambiguous. Trimming cost V 0 bases and J 2 bases, with 4 bases left between them. The CDR3 has 13 residues. The V gene's germline CDR1 is SGHDT and CDR2 YYEEEE. Full variable domain (rest looked up from reference TRBV5-6 and TRBJ2-3): DAGVTQSPTHLIKTRGQQVTLRCSPKSGHDTVSWYQQALGQGPQFIFQYYEEEERQRGNFPDRFSGHQFPNYSSELNVNALLLGDSALYLCASSLDITDTQYFGPGTRLTVL.